This T cell receptor beta chain is drawn from a study of CD8 T cells in ankylosing spondylitis. Study findings and constraints: Some of the motif variants had earlier been found in reactive arthritis patients' fluid and blood.

CDR1 DFQATT and CDR2 SNEGSKA come from the germline V gene (reference sequence). V gave up 0 bases and J gave up 7 bases, with 12 bases separating them. The CDR3 totals 13 residues. As the method for making TCR beta libraries, quantitative 5'-RACE with molecular barcodes was used. TCRdb fed the 5' RACE reads into MiXCR, producing one record per CDR3 protein. The repertoire consists of 85,000 to 90,000 distinct CDR3 sequences, with 25% to 35% occurring once and the leading ten covering 45% to 65%. For this clonotype: Its antigen is unidentified.

This sequence was found in a male donor with ankylosing spondylitis or in good health (not recorded which). The V gene is TRBV20-1, the J gene TRBJ1-2; no definite D call. Sequencing used blood, either unsorted or a sorted T cell fraction (not recorded which). The CDR3 reads CSARDRRGLGYTF. The CDR3 nucleotides read TGCAGTGCTAGAGACCGGCGGGGTCTTGGCTACACCTTC.